This TCR beta chain was recovered during a study of STAT5B mutations in CD4+ large granular lymphocyte leukemia. The survey-level immunoSEQ assay was used. Clones were read by immunoSEQ multiplex PCR, and TCRdb kept only the in-frame ones, dropping some. The sample yields about 31,000 clones, 70% to 90% seen once. The length of the CDR3 is 23 residues. V trimming: 4 bases; J trimming: 12 bases; junction bases outside the gene matches: 32. CDR1 is MNHEY, CDR2 SMNVEV, per germline (reference sequence). Healthy controls were blood donor buffy coats. This sequence originates from a human donor in good health. The chain uses TRBV27 and TRBJ2-3, with 15 bases lining up with TRBD2. Sequenced: CD4+ T cells from blood buffy coats. DNA for the CDR3: TGTGCCAGCAGTTCGATCGGGACACCGGGACTAGCGGGAGGAGAGGGACACACACAACAACAGTATTTT. As protein: CASSSIGTPGLAGGEGHTQQQYF.